The 19 T cell receptor beta chains in this list originate from one sample, sequenced in a study of blood T cell repertoires in COVID-19. Generated by immunoSEQ multiplex PCR, the TCRdb table keeps only in-frame clones and is missing some. The sample carries more than 100,000 clones, 85% to 90% recorded once. The sequenced sample consisted of peripheral blood. These receptors were obtained from a man aged 70-80 years with active COVID-19.

The rearrangement joins TRBV27 to TRBJ2-1; a possible D gene is TRBD2 (6 bases). The CDR3 consists of 14 residues. CDR1 is MNHEY, CDR2 SMNVEV, per germline (reference sequence). V was cut by 2 bases and J by 6 bases, with 11 bases left in between. The CDR3 DNA reads TGTGCCAGCAGTTTACTGGGACTCTTCAATGAGCAGTTCTTC. Protein: CASSLLGLFNEQFF.

This clone was counted once. The chain links TRBV28 to TRBJ1-1; possibly TRBD1 for D (5 bases). In germline, CDR1 is MDHEN, CDR2 SYDVKM. V dropped 2 bases and J dropped 4 bases, with 11 bases sitting between them. The CDR3 length is 14 residues. The CDR3 reads CASSLGGVLTEAFF. The CDR3 nucleotides read TGTGCCAGCAGTTTAGGGGGGGTTCTCACTGAAGCTTTCTTT.

The chain employs TRBV7-2 and TRBJ2-5; D gene uncertain. Looked up from germline, CDR1 is SGHTA and CDR2 is FQGNSA. V was trimmed by 1 base and J by 1 base, leaving 4 bases between them. The CDR3 covers 13 residues. CDR3 in amino acids: CASSLGSQETQYF. The CDR3 DNA is TGTGCCAGCAGCTTAGGCAGCCAAGAGACCCAGTACTTC. Based on the CDR3 plus reference TRBV7-2 and TRBJ2-5, the full variable domain is GAGVSQSPSNKVTEKGKDVELRCDPISGHTALYWYRQSLGQGLEFLIYFQGNSAPDKSGLPSDRFSAERTGGSVSTLTIQRTQQEDSAVYLCASSLGSQETQYFGPGTRLLVL.

The chain joins TRBV6-5 to TRBJ2-3, with D possibly being TRBD1 (6 bases). The germline V and J ends were trimmed by 6 bases and 2 bases, with 12 bases remaining between them. The CDR3 is made up of 14 amino acids. The V gene's germline CDR1 is MNHEY and CDR2 SVGAGI. The CDR3 sequence is CASSTDSSTDTQYF. CDR3 nucleotide sequence: TGTGCCAGCAGCACGGACAGCTCCACAGATACGCAGTATTTT.

CDR3 loop: CASSFRTSGSPNEQFF. The CDR3 nucleotides read TGTGCCAGCAGCTTTCGGACTAGCGGGTCCCCAAATGAGCAGTTCTTC. The chain joins TRBV13 to TRBJ2-1, with 11 bases lining up with TRBD2. V was pared by 3 bases and J by 7 bases, with 8 bases of the junction left unmatched. The CDR3 covers 16 residues. The germline CDR1 and CDR2 sequences are PRHDT and FYEKMQ (reference sequence).

The genes are TRBV7-8 and TRBJ2-1; TRBD2 aligns across 8 bases. The length of the CDR3 is 16 residues. CDR1 SGHVS and CDR2 FQNEAQ come from the germline V gene. V dropped 4 bases and J dropped 5; count of bases not matched to a gene: 10. The CDR3 spells CASSSPHKRENNEQFF. CDR3 DNA: TGTGCCAGCAGCTCCCCTCACAAGCGGGAGAACAATGAGCAGTTCTTC.

V gene TRBV3-1 (or the pseudogene TRBV3-2) combines with J gene TRBJ1-6, with no clear D. V gave up 0 bases and J gave up 6 bases, with 12 bases separating them. This CDR3 has 16 amino acids. Germline-derived CDR1 and CDR2 are LGHDT and YNNKEL (reference sequence). This CDR3 is CASSQDLRTVNSPLHF. The CDR3 nucleotides are TGTGCCAGCAGCCAAGATCTTCGTACTGTTAATTCACCCCTCCACTTT.

CDR3 sequence reads: CASRELTGNYGYTF. CDR3 nucleotide sequence: TGTGCCAGCCGAGAACTTACAGGGAACTATGGCTACACCTTC. The V and J genes are TRBV18 and TRBJ1-2; perhaps TRBD1 as D (6 bases). This CDR3 region has 14 residues. Germline V CDR1 and CDR2: KGHSH, LQKENI. With 8 bases removed from V and 2 bases from J, the gap between germline ends came to 15 bases.

The V call is TRBV28, the J call TRBJ1-4, with TRBD1 matching 7 bases. The V segment lost 5 bases and the J segment 5 bases; nucleotides outside the gene matches: 11. The germline V gene has CDR1 MDHEN and CDR2 SYDVKM. This CDR3 has 16 residues. CDR3 protein: CASSREGAVENEKLFF. The CDR3 DNA reads TGTGCCAGCAGTCGGGAGGGGGCAGTGGAGAATGAAAAACTGTTTTTT.

The gene calls are TRBV9 and TRBJ2-3; 12 nucleotides line up with TRBD2. After removal of 0 bases from V and 3 bases from J, the junction contained 5 bases not matched to a gene. CDR1 and CDR2 (germline): SGDLS, YYNGEE. This CDR3 is built from 17 residues. CDR3 DNA: TGTGCCAGCAGCGTAGGCCTAGCGGGAGGGATGACAGATACGCAGTATTTT. Amino acids: CASSVGLAGGMTDTQYF.

The CDR3 DNA reads as TGCGCCAGCAGCACCAGGGTCGACTACGAGCAGTACTTC. It encodes CASSTRVDYEQYF. The chain couples TRBV5-1 to TRBJ2-7, with D possibly being TRBD1 (5 bases). The CDR3 sequence is 13 residues long. Germline CDR1 is SGHRS and CDR2 is YFSETQ. V gave up 4 bases and J gave up 3 bases, with 11 bases separating them. Full variable domain (outside the CDR3, taken from reference TRBV5-1 and TRBJ2-7): KAGVTQTPRYLIKTRGQQVTLSCSPISGHRSVSWYQQTPGQGLQFLFEYFSETQRNKGNFPGRFSGRQFSNSRSEMNVSTLELGDSALYLCASSTRVDYEQYFGPGTRLTVT.

There are a few counts of this clone. The chain joins TRBV5-1 to TRBJ2-5, with a possible D match to TRBD2 (6 bases). The V end was cut by 0 bases, the J end by 4 bases, with 13 bases between. CDR3 size: 15 residues. Looked up from germline, CDR1 is SGHRS and CDR2 is YFSETQ. CDR3 sequence: CASSLAGRWGETQYF. Written as DNA, the CDR3 is TGCGCCAGCAGCTTGGCGGGGAGGTGGGGAGAGACCCAGTACTTC.

The CDR3 DNA follows: TGCGCCAGCAGTCAAGGGGCAGTAGCCAAAAACATTCAGTACTTC. Translating it yields CASSQGAVAKNIQYF. The chain has TRBV23-1 and TRBJ2-4; possible D gene TRBD1, 5 bases. TRBV23-1 belongs to the ORF category, with a function that is uncertain. The ends were cut back, 2 bases at V and 0 bases at J, with 8 bases in the middle. The CDR3 is 15 amino acids.

This chain connects TRBV5-4 to TRBJ1-4, with D tentatively TRBD1 (5 bases). This CDR3 has 15 amino acids. Germline V gene sequence: CDR1 SGHNT, CDR2 YYREEE (reference sequence). With 5 bases removed from V and 1 base from J, the gap between germline ends came to 12 bases. Here the CDR3 DNA reads TGTGCCAGCAGTCACGGGGGTGGAACTAATGAAAAACTGTTTTTT. This translates into CASSHGGGTNEKLFF.

V gene TRBV27 combines with J gene TRBJ2-7; tentatively, D is TRBD1 (6 bases). Trimming took 5 bases from V and 5 from J, leaving 13 bases between them. The CDR3 runs to 13 residues. Germline-derived CDR1 and CDR2 are MNHEY and SMNVEV (reference sequence). The CDR3: CASSLSGDHEQYF. In DNA form, the CDR3 reads TGTGCCAGCAGTCTCTCAGGGGACCACGAGCAGTACTTC.

This rearrangement joins TRBV19 to TRBJ2-7; TRBD1 matches 7 bases. The CDR3 spans 14 residues. With V trimmed by 5 bases and J by 2 bases, 6 bases remained unmatched. Germline values: CDR1 LNHDA, CDR2 SQIVND (reference sequence). The CDR3 reads CASSSLQGTYEQYF. In DNA, the CDR3 is TGTGCCAGTAGTTCTCTACAGGGGACCTACGAGCAGTACTTC.

For the CDR3, the DNA is TGTGCCAGCAGTTTAAGGCGCCAGGCCTACGAGCAGTACTTC. This codes for CASSLRRQAYEQYF. V is TRBV27 and J is TRBJ2-7; D uncertain. The CDR3 totals 14 residues. V lost 2 bases to trimming and J lost 2 bases, with 10 bases between them. Germline V gene lookup returns CDR1 MNHEY and CDR2 SMNVEV (reference sequence).

This CDR3 is CASSFNRTSGHYEQYF. DNA for the CDR3: TGTGCCAGCAGCTTCAATCGGACTAGCGGACATTACGAGCAGTACTTC. The rearrangement links TRBV11-3 to TRBJ2-7; TRBD2 aligns across 10 bases. The CDR3 is 16 residues long. The junction had 9 bases not matched to a gene; V was cut back by 3 bases and J by 4 bases. Germline V gene lookup returns CDR1 SGHNT and CDR2 YENEEA.

This chain joins TRBV28 and TRBJ2-2; tentative D call: TRBD1 (7 bases). V gave up 8 bases and J gave up 4 bases, with 11 bases separating them. The CDR3 runs 13 residues. Germline V gene lookup returns CDR1 MDHEN and CDR2 SYDVKM. The CDR3 coding sequence is TGTGCCAGCCGCCAGGGGGGCACCGGGGAGCTGTTTTTT. Translation: CASRQGGTGELFF.